The source of this T cell receptor beta chain is a study of T cell responses to AZD1222 COVID-19 vaccine. Data came from immunoSEQ multiplex PCR; TCRdb stores just in-frame clones and leaves some out. The profile shows some 130,000 clones, around 90% of them singletons. The CDR3 contains 13 residues. Germline-derived CDR1 and CDR2 are LGHDT and YNNKEL (reference sequence). Trimming stripped 3 bases from V and 14 bases from J, with 17 bases between. Sequences were derived from peripheral blood, sampled on day 0 of AZD1222 vaccination. The TCR comes from an adult in good health. The gene calls are TRBV3-1 (or the pseudogene TRBV3-2) and TRBJ2-1, with D perhaps matching TRBD2 (6 bases). The CDR3 DNA sequence: TGTGCCAGCAGCCACCCCAGCAGGGAGGCTAAGTTCTTC. Its protein is CASSHPSREAKFF.